This TCR beta chain derives from a study of T cells in Graves' hyperthyroidism and ophthalmopathy. Study-level results: Stable hyperthyroidism was separated from ophthalmopathy by a model based on 13 V-J features. Most thyroid clonotypes expanded above 0.001 appeared in blood too.

With respect to this clonotype: Antigen specificity is unknown.

Using RNA transcripts as the source, TCR beta CDR3 regions were amplified. Researchers ran a first-round RT-PCR on the TCR CDR3 using the HTBI primer set. TCRdb re-called the multiplex PCR reads with MiXCR, one entry per CDR3 protein. The sample has fewer than 500,000 distinct CDR3 sequences, 13% to 15% seen once; the top ten hold roughly 21%. CDR3 length equals 15 residues. Trimming took off 8 bases at V and 2 bases at J, with 16 bases between the two ends. Germline V gene data show CDR1 as MNHNS and CDR2 as SASEGT. A patient was excluded if there was uncontrolled infection, other autoimmune disease, pregnancy or lactation. Out of less than 12 ml of fresh peripheral blood came the PBMCs.

The receptor was isolated from a woman aged 25 to 39 with Graves' ophthalmopathy. Sequencing was performed on blood. V and J are TRBV6-1 and TRBJ1-5; D is unclear. The CDR3 DNA follows: TGTGCCAGCGGGTTAGTGGGTATGGGCAATCAGCCCCAGCATTTT. Protein: CASGLVGMGNQPQHF.